Listed below are T cell receptor beta chains from one sample, sequenced in a study of cytomegalovirus exposure and HLA in healthy donors. Repertoires were generated with immunoSEQ multiplex PCR, while TCRdb's copy carries only in-frame clones and drops some. This table holds about 200,000 clones, 75% to 85% found once. The sample taken for sequencing was PBMCs. The source is a woman between 45 and 65 years old in good health and CMV-seronegative. Each CDR3 is given with its conserved first and last residue. Each record gives: clone size, J gene, D gene, V gene, CDR3 DNA, CDR3 protein. D genes are given only for firm matches. Rows give clone size only sometimes, using once, few, many, or a class for an expanded clone.

few	TRBJ2-1	TRBD2	TRBV5-4	TGTGCCAGCAGCTTGTGGGCTAGCGGGAGAGATGAGCAGTTCTTC	CASSLWASGRDEQFF
once	TRBJ2-2	TRBD1	TRBV18	TGTGCCAGCTCACCGACAGGGCTGGGCACCGGGGAGCTGTTTTTT	CASSPTGLGTGELFF
-	TRBJ1-2	TRBD1	TRBV5-6	TGTGCCAGCAGCATACAGGGGGGCTATGGCTACACCTTC	CASSIQGGYGYTF
-	TRBJ2-3	TRBD2	TRBV10-1	TGCGCCAGCAGTGTAGCGGGAGGGGTGTCAGATACGCAGTATTTT	CASSVAGGVSDTQYF
-	TRBJ1-1	-	TRBV6-5	TGTGCCAGCAGTTACTCGTCGCAGACTGAAGCTTTCTTT	CASSYSSQTEAFF
-	TRBJ2-3	-	TRBV29-1	TGCAGCGTGATTATGCCGGGACTGAGCACAGATACGCAGTATTTT	CSVIMPGLSTDTQYF
-	TRBJ2-7	TRBD2	TRBV5-5	TGTGCCAGCAGCTTAATAGGGGAGGGAGAGCAGTACTTC	CASSLIGEGEQYF
medium-sized	TRBJ2-3	-	TRBV7-2	TGTGCCAGCAGCCGGGATTCTAGCACAGATACGCAGTATTTT	CASSRDSSTDTQYF
-	TRBJ2-7	-	TRBV7-9	TGTGCCAGCAGCTCCACTGGGAGCTCCTACGAGCAGTACTTC	CASSSTGSSYEQYF
-	TRBJ2-7	TRBD2	TRBV7-2	TGTGCCAGCAGCGAGCTTCCCGGGACTAGCGGGTACGAGCAGTACTTC	CASSELPGTSGYEQYF
-	TRBJ1-1	TRBD1	TRBV5-1	TGCGCCAGCAGCCGCAAAATTATGACAGGGGGGAACACTGAAGCTTTCTTT	CASSRKIMTGGNTEAFF
-	TRBJ2-7	-	TRBV7-7	TGTGCCAGCAGCTTAGCGCCCTCGGGGAGGAACTACGAGCAGTACTTC	CASSLAPSGRNYEQYF
-	TRBJ2-7	TRBD1	TRBV27	TGTGCCAGCAGTAAGGGACAGACCTCCTACGAGCAGTACTTC	CASSKGQTSYEQYF
-	TRBJ2-7	TRBD2	TRBV5-1	TGCGCCAGCAGCTTGGAAGGAGCGGGACCCTACGAGCAGTACTTC	CASSLEGAGPYEQYF
-	TRBJ1-2	TRBD1	TRBV27	TGTGCCAGCACTTCCCGACAGGGAGCTATTGCTAGCTATGGCTACACCTTC	CASTSRQGAIASYGYTF
-	TRBJ1-1	-	TRBV14	TGTGCCAGCCAATATGAGGCGTTCACTGAAGCTTTCTTT	CASQYEAFTEAFF
-	TRBJ1-1	TRBD1	TRBV5-1	TGCGCCAGCAGCCCCGGGACAGGTGGAACTGAAGCTTTCTTT	CASSPGTGGTEAFF
-	TRBJ2-7	TRBD1	TRBV27	TGTGCCAGCAGTTTGGGGGGACAGGTTTCCTACGAGCAGTACTTC	CASSLGGQVSYEQYF
-	TRBJ2-3	TRBD2	TRBV9	TGTGCCAGCAGCGTCCAAGGACTAGCGGACACAGATACGCAGTATTTT	CASSVQGLADTDTQYF
-	TRBJ2-1	TRBD2	TRBV15	TGTGCCACCAGCAGCCCGGGACTAGCGGGACCCAAGGGGTACAATGAGCAGTTCTTC	CATSSPGLAGPKGYNEQFF
-	TRBJ2-7	TRBD2	TRBV28	TGTGCCAGCAGTCCACGGGGACTAGCGGTCTACGAGCAGTACTTC	CASSPRGLAVYEQYF
-	TRBJ2-3	TRBD2	TRBV7-6	TGTGCCAGCAGCTTAGGACTAGCGGGAGCTAGCACAGATACGCAGTATTTT	CASSLGLAGASTDTQYF
-	TRBJ2-5	TRBD2	TRBV4-1	TGCGCCAGCAGCCTACAGTTGGGGGTTAGCGGGACTGAGACCCAGTACTTC	CASSLQLGVSGTETQYF
-	TRBJ2-5	-	TRBV7-2	TGTGCCAGCAGCTTCTTCCAAGAGACCCAGTACTTC	CASSFFQETQYF
-	TRBJ2-2	-	TRBV7-8	TGTGCCAGCAGCTTTCAGCGGAAGAACACCGGGGGGCTGTTTTTT	CASSFQRKNTGGLFF
-	TRBJ2-1	-	TRBV5-1	TGCGCCAGCAGCTCCTGGGGAGCGAGTGAGCAGTTCTTC	CASSSWGASEQFF
-	TRBJ1-1	TRBD1	TRBV9	TGTGCCAGCAGCCCCCAGGGGGCAGGGCGAAGAACTGAAGCTTTCTTT	CASSPQGAGRRTEAFF
-	TRBJ2-1	TRBD2	TRBV5-4	TGTGCCAGCAGTCCGGGGACTAGCGGATCCTACAATGAGCAGTTCTTC	CASSPGTSGSYNEQFF
-	TRBJ2-2	TRBD2	TRBV6-6	TGTGCCAGCAGTAACCAGGGAGGGCCGTCCGGGGAGCTGTTTTTT	CASSNQGGPSGELFF
once	TRBJ1-2	TRBD1	TRBV28	TGTGCCAGCAGCAGGACAGGGGGTCACACCTTC	CASSRTGGHTF
-	TRBJ1-2	TRBD1	TRBV6-1	TGTGCCAGCAGTGCAACACAGGGGGCGGACTATGGCTACACCTTC	CASSATQGADYGYTF
-	TRBJ1-5	-	TRBV27	TGTGCCAGCAGTTTAAGAGGGCTTCAGCCCCAGCATTTT	CASSLRGLQPQHF
once	TRBJ1-2	-	TRBV5-4	TGTGCCAGCAGCTTGGCGGGAAACTATGGCTACACCTTC	CASSLAGNYGYTF